These 19 T cell receptor beta chains came from one sample sequenced in a study of T cells in Graves' hyperthyroidism and ophthalmopathy. The CDR3 regions of TCR beta were amplified from RNA transcripts. HTBI primers were employed in a first-round RT-PCR of the TCR CDR3. TCRdb re-called the multiplex PCR reads with MiXCR, one entry per CDR3 protein. Among approximately 400,000 distinct CDR3 sequences listed, less than 20% were seen once. The specimen was blood. All receptors derive from a woman aged 18-35 years with Graves' hyperthyroidism.

Notes on this clonotype: A single base separates this from a much larger clone, so it may be a read error. The J gene is TRBJ1-1, the V gene TRBV20-1; D remains ambiguous. This CDR3 comprises 12 residues. Trimming cost V 7 bases and J 4 bases, with 13 bases left between them. The germline V gene encodes CDR1 DFQATT and CDR2 SNEGSKA (reference sequence). CDR3 DNA sequence: TGCAGTGTGGAGACCGGGCCCACTGAAGCTTTCTTT. As protein: CSVETGPTEAFF.

This clonotype was found a few times. A much larger clone lies one base from this, so it may be a read error. The chain combines TRBV12-3 or TRBV12-4 with TRBJ2-7, with TRBD1 as a possible D gene (6 bases). The CDR3 consists of 13 residues. V gave up 1 base and J gave up 3 bases, with 7 bases separating them. For the CDR3, the DNA is TGTGCCAGCAGTTTAGTGACAGGCTACGAGCAGTACTTC. This codes for CASSLVTGYEQYF.

This clonotype has only one observation. The CDR3 sequence: CSAHSAGRALEDEQFF. The CDR3 bases are TGCAGTGCCCACTCGGCGGGGAGGGCACTTGAGGATGAGCAGTTCTTC. The chain uses TRBV20-1 and TRBJ2-1; 7 bases agree with TRBD2. V lost 6 bases and J lost 8; bases outside the gene matches: 19. Germline V gene sequence: CDR1 DFQATT, CDR2 SNEGSKA (reference sequence). The CDR3 runs to 16 residues.

V gene TRBV20-1 combines with J gene TRBJ2-2; maybe TRBD1 (6 bases). V lost 0 bases and J lost 1, with 15 bases in between. CDR3 length equals 17 residues. Germline CDR1 reads DFQATT; CDR2 reads SNEGSKA (reference sequence). CDR3 protein: CSARDSRQGMNTGELFF. In DNA form, the CDR3 reads TGCAGTGCTAGAGATTCCCGGCAGGGGATGAACACCGGGGAGCTGTTTTTT.

At least ten counts were recorded for this clonotype. The rearrangement joins TRBV7-9 to TRBJ2-1; 7 positions match TRBD2. In germline, CDR1 is SEHNR, CDR2 FQNEAQ (reference sequence). V lost 0 bases, J lost 0 bases, and 8 bases stayed unmatched. The CDR3 is made up of 18 amino acids. CDR3 in amino acids: CASSLAMGLSSSYNEQFF. The CDR3 region has the DNA TGTGCCAGCAGCTTAGCAATGGGACTATCGAGCTCCTACAATGAGCAGTTCTTC.

This clonotype was counted many times. The chain joins TRBV4-3 to TRBJ1-5; D possibly corresponds to TRBD1 (5 bases). CDR3 length equals 16 residues. V was cut by 0 bases and J by 5 bases, with 14 bases left in between. In germline, CDR1 is LGHNA, CDR2 YSLEER. The CDR3 DNA reads as TGCGCCAGCAGCCAAGATGCCCTGACAGCCTATCAGCCCCAGCATTTT. This sequence encodes CASSQDALTAYQPQHF.

This clonotype was seen ten or more times. The chain recombines TRBV2 with TRBJ2-1; 8 bases align to TRBD2. The germline CDR1 and CDR2 sequences are SNHLY and FYNNEI. The CDR3 sequence is 14 residues long. J lost 10 bases, V lost 4 bases, and 9 bases had no gene match. The CDR3 DNA is TGTGCCAGCAGTGTTGACAACATAGCGGGAGAGCAGTTCTTC. The encoded protein is CASSVDNIAGEQFF.

The V and J genes are TRBV24-1 and TRBJ2-3; D possibly uses TRBD1 or TRBD2 (5 bases each). With 3 bases removed from V and 0 bases from J, the gap between germline ends came to 18 bases. The V gene's germline CDR1 is KGHDR and CDR2 SFDVKD. This CDR3 is built from 18 residues. This CDR3 is CATSDIPGPLTSTDTQYF. The CDR3 DNA is TGTGCCACCAGTGATATTCCGGGGCCGCTAACTAGCACAGATACGCAGTATTTT.

V usage is TRBV14 and J usage is TRBJ2-6, with no clear D. The germline V and J ends were trimmed by 0 bases and 0 bases, with 12 bases remaining between them. The CDR3 length is 18 residues. Germline CDR1 SGHDN, CDR2 FVKESK. The CDR3 reads CASSQEGELFSGANVLTF. In DNA, the CDR3 is TGTGCCAGCAGCCAAGAAGGAGAACTATTCTCTGGGGCCAACGTCCTGACTTTC.

This clonotype appeared many times. The CDR3 sequence is CASSLVQPQHF. The CDR3, as DNA: TGTGCCAGCAGTTTAGTTCAGCCCCAGCATTTT. J is TRBJ1-5 and V is TRBV28, with D unresolved. Trimming took 2 bases from V and 6 from J, leaving 2 bases between them. The CDR3 has 11 residues. Germline V gene data show CDR1 as MDHEN and CDR2 as SYDVKM.

This clonotype has just a few counts. V and J are TRBV29-1 and TRBJ2-1; D could derive from TRBD1 or TRBD2 (6 bases each). Germline CDR1 SQVTM, CDR2 ANQGSEA. The germline V and J ends were trimmed by 7 bases and 0 bases, with 19 bases remaining between them. CDR3 length: 16 residues. The CDR3 DNA reads TGCAGCGCCCTGACTGGGGGGACAAGCTCCTACAATGAGCAGTTCTTC. Amino acids: CSALTGGTSSYNEQFF.

The chain uses TRBV28 and TRBJ2-7; D is possibly TRBD2 (6 bases). Germline V gene lookup returns CDR1 MDHEN and CDR2 SYDVKM. The CDR3 sequence is 12 residues long. Trimming removed 8 bases from V and 5 bases from J, with 13 bases in between. The CDR3 DNA is TGTGCCAGCGGGCCGGGACTGCACGAGCAGTACTTC. Protein: CASGPGLHEQYF.

This clonotype was counted at least ten times. CDR3 protein: CASSQGTGYTF. DNA of the CDR3: TGTGCCAGCAGTCAAGGGACTGGCTACACCTTC. V gene TRBV12-3 or TRBV12-4 combines with J gene TRBJ1-2; D possibly corresponds to TRBD1 (5 bases). The CDR3 runs 11 residues. V was clipped by 5 bases and J by 7 bases, with 8 bases between them.

CDR3 loop: CASSIEGHKTGTIYEQYF. CDR3 DNA sequence: TGTGCCAGTAGTATAGAGGGTCACAAGACAGGGACGATTTACGAGCAGTACTTC. J is TRBJ2-7 and V is TRBV19, with TRBD1 matching over 7 bases. The germline V gene has CDR1 LNHDA and CDR2 SQIVND (reference sequence). The junction had 15 bases not matched to a gene; V was cut back by 0 bases and J by 4 bases. This CDR3 has 18 amino acids.

This clonotype was seen many times. DNA of the CDR3: TGCAGTGCTAGAGAAGGGACTTCTAACACTGAAGCTTTCTTT. Protein sequence: CSAREGTSNTEAFF. J is TRBJ1-1 and V is TRBV20-1; D might be TRBD1 (5 bases). V was pared by 0 bases and J by 2 bases, with 10 bases between. Germline assignment: CDR1 DFQATT and CDR2 SNEGSKA (reference sequence). The CDR3 contains 14 residues.

This clonotype was seen at least ten times. The genes are TRBV6-1 and TRBJ1-1, with TRBD1 as a possible D gene (6 bases). The length of the CDR3 is 14 residues. Germline CDR1 is MNHNS and CDR2 is SASEGT. V dropped 5 bases and J dropped 4 bases, with 14 bases sitting between them. The DNA of the CDR3 is TGTGCCAGCAGTTCTACACAGGGTCGCACTGAAGCTTTCTTT. Translated: CASSSTQGRTEAFF.

This clonotype was counted at least ten times. This chain uses TRBV28 with TRBJ2-1; weak D call: TRBD1 (5 bases). Germline CDR1 reads MDHEN; CDR2 reads SYDVKM. Trimming removed 7 bases from V and 3 bases from J, with 13 bases in between. CDR3 length: 14 amino acids. Written as DNA, the CDR3 is TGTGCCAGCAAGGGCAGGGCCTACTACAATGAGCAGTTCTTC. Protein product: CASKGRAYYNEQFF.

This clonotype was counted many times. This chain connects TRBV11-2 to TRBJ1-2; the D is unclear. Trimming shortened V by 2 bases and J by 1 base, and 5 bases separated the two germline ends. Per germline, CDR1 SGHAT and CDR2 FQNNGV. The CDR3 runs to 13 residues. The CDR3 DNA follows: TGTGCCAGCAGCTTACACTATAACTATGGCTACACCTTC. Translated: CASSLHYNYGYTF.

The rearrangement joins TRBV5-6 to TRBJ2-3; D gene unclear. The CDR3 runs 15 residues. With 1 base removed from V and 4 bases from J, the gap between germline ends came to 13 bases. Per the germline V gene, CDR1 is SGHDT and CDR2 is YYEEEE. The CDR3 reads CASSLRAGRSDTQYF. The CDR3 DNA reads TGTGCCAGCAGCTTGAGGGCCGGTCGTTCAGATACGCAGTATTTT. Using reference TRBV5-6 and TRBJ2-3 for the parts outside the CDR3, the full variable domain is DAGVTQSPTHLIKTRGQQVTLRCSPKSGHDTVSWYQQALGQGPQFIFQYYEEEERQRGNFPDRFSGHQFPNYSSELNVNALLLGDSALYLCASSLRAGRSDTQYFGPGTRLTVL.